This T cell receptor (beta chain) was sequenced in a study of blood T cell repertoires in COVID-19. Overall study: Donors in the United States, Italy and Spain gave samples during acute or convalescent COVID-19.

Germline CDR1 is SNHLY and CDR2 is FYNNEI. The CDR3 sequence is 14 residues long. V dropped 10 bases and J dropped 1; count of bases not matched to a gene: 6. Profiled with immunoSEQ multiplex PCR; TCRdb holds only in-frame clones, not every one. The table has approximately 260,000 clones, roughly 89% seen once. The clonotype comes from a woman aged 40 to 50 who had recovered from COVID-19. The sequencing sample was made of peripheral blood. The chain joins TRBV2 to TRBJ2-3; 9 positions match TRBD2. CDR3 in DNA: TGTGCCATTGGGACTAGCATGGGCACAGATACGCAGTATTTT. Encoded protein: CAIGTSMGTDTQYF.